The 17 T cell receptor beta chains below all came from one sample that was sequenced in a study of blood T cell repertoires in COVID-19. The method was immunoSEQ multiplex PCR; TCRdb's version includes in-frame clones alone and lacks a portion of them. The table includes about 490,000 clones, approximately 85% detected once. Sequenced material: peripheral blood. The receptors were sampled from a human donor in a cohort sampled during active COVID-19.

The rearrangement links TRBV19 to TRBJ1-1; 9 bases are a match to TRBD1. Germline V gives CDR1 LNHDA, CDR2 SQIVND (reference sequence). CDR3 length: 14 residues. J gave up 5 bases and V 4 bases, and 5 bases lay outside the gene matches. CDR3: CASSTGQGRTEAFF. CDR3 nucleotide sequence: TGTGCCAGTAGTACAGGACAGGGGAGGACTGAAGCTTTCTTT.

The chain uses TRBV7-9 and TRBJ2-2; possibly TRBD2 for D (6 bases). The CDR3 runs 16 residues. CDR1 is SEHNR, CDR2 FQNEAQ, per germline (reference sequence). Trimming took 4 bases from V and 0 from J, leaving 12 bases between them. The CDR3 sequence: CASSSGGRPNTGELFF. In DNA, the CDR3 is TGTGCCAGCAGCTCTGGGGGGAGGCCGAACACCGGGGAGCTGTTTTTT.

The chain joins TRBV15 to TRBJ2-3; 13 bases are shared with TRBD2. Trimming took 5 bases from V and 4 from J; bases not matched to a gene: 0. CDR1 LNHNV and CDR2 YYDKDF come from the germline V gene (reference sequence). CDR3 length: 14 amino acids. Here the CDR3 reads CATSGLAGADTQYF. The CDR3, as DNA: TGTGCCACCAGCGGACTAGCGGGGGCAGATACGCAGTATTTT. The full variable domain, completed using reference TRBV15 and TRBJ2-3, is DAMVIQNPRYQVTQFGKPVTLSCSQTLNHNVMYWYQQKSSQAPKLLFHYYDKDFNNEADTPDNFQSRRPNTSFCFLDIRSPGLGDTAMYLCATSGLAGADTQYFGPGTRLTVL.

J is TRBJ2-3 and V is TRBV11-2, with unresolved D. The CDR3 extends over 16 amino acids. V gave up 3 bases and J gave up 0 bases, with 13 bases separating them. Germline values: CDR1 SGHAT, CDR2 FQNNGV. The CDR3 DNA follows: TGTGCCAGCAGCTTCACCGCGGATTCTAGCACAGATACGCAGTATTTT. Its protein is CASSFTADSSTDTQYF. The entire variable domain, with the rest obtained from reference TRBV11-2 and TRBJ2-3, is as follows: EAGVAQSPRYKIIEKRQSVAFWCNPISGHATLYWYQQILGQGPKLLIQFQNNGVVDDSQLPKDRFSAERLKGVDSTLKIQPAKLEDSAVYLCASSFTADSSTDTQYFGPGTRLTVL.

This chain connects TRBV4-2 to TRBJ2-7, with TRBD2 matching 9 bases. Germline values: CDR1 LGHNA, CDR2 YNFKEQ. The CDR3 has 18 amino acids. Trimming removed 4 bases from V and 0 bases from J; junction bases left unmatched: 13. In nucleotides, the CDR3 is TGTGCCAGCAGCCCCGCCCGGCTAGCGGGAATCAGCTCCTACGAGCAGTACTTC. Translation gives CASSPARLAGISSYEQYF.

The V call is TRBV7-2, the J call TRBJ2-1; 15 bases map to TRBD2. Looked up from germline, CDR1 is SGHTA and CDR2 is FQGNSA. After removal of 4 bases from V and 10 bases from J, the junction contained 8 bases not matched to a gene. The CDR3 is 16 residues long. The CDR3 sequence: CASSSGGTSGRREQFF. The CDR3, as DNA: TGTGCCAGCAGCTCAGGGGGGACTAGCGGGAGGAGGGAGCAGTTCTTC.

This chain uses TRBV7-2 with TRBJ2-1, with 8 bases lining up with TRBD2. The CDR3 loop spans 15 amino acids. V trimming: 5 bases; J trimming: 2 bases; junction bases outside the gene matches: 5. CDR1 is SGHTA and CDR2 is FQGNSA in the germline V gene. The CDR3 loop is CASSVASGPYNEQFF. The CDR3 DNA reads TGTGCCAGCAGCGTGGCTAGCGGGCCCTACAATGAGCAGTTCTTC.

This chain joins TRBV6-1 and TRBJ2-7, with TRBD1 matching 8 bases. Germline-derived CDR1 and CDR2 are MNHNS and SASEGT. J was trimmed by 6 bases and V by 4 bases; bases with no gene match: 14. The CDR3 has 16 amino acids. The CDR3: CASSVIAGQGWSEQYF. CDR3 sequence (DNA): TGTGCCAGCAGTGTCATAGCCGGACAGGGTTGGTCCGAGCAGTACTTC.

The rearrangement links TRBV28 to TRBJ2-7; TRBD2 aligns across 10 bases. Germline CDR1 MDHEN, CDR2 SYDVKM. With V trimmed by 6 bases and J by 7 bases, 12 bases remained unmatched. The CDR3 consists of 15 residues. Written as DNA, the CDR3 is TGTGCCAGCAGCCTCTCTAGCGGGAGTTTCTGGGAGCAGTACTTC. Its translation is CASSLSSGSFWEQYF. Based on the CDR3 plus reference TRBV28 and TRBJ2-7, the full variable domain is DVKVTQSSRYLVKRTGEKVFLECVQDMDHENMFWYRQDPGLGLRLIYFSYDVKMKEKGDIPEGYSVSREKKERFSLILESASTNQTSMYLCASSLSSGSFWEQYFGPGTRLTVT.

This chain's CDR3 is CASSPGLAGADEQYF. CDR3 nucleotide sequence: TGTGCCAGTAGTCCGGGACTAGCGGGAGCGGACGAGCAGTACTTC. This rearrangement joins TRBV19 to TRBJ2-7; 14 bases agree with TRBD2. The germline gives CDR1 LNHDA, CDR2 SQIVND (reference sequence). V shed 5 bases, J shed 5 bases, and the junction held 5 bases outside the gene matches. This CDR3 has 15 amino acids.

The chain carries TRBV7-2 and TRBJ1-2; no reliable D call. Trimming took off 6 bases at V and 0 bases at J, with 14 bases between the two ends. CDR3 length equals 15 residues. Germline lookup yields CDR1 SGHTA and CDR2 FQGNSA. The CDR3 DNA is TGTGCCAGCAGTCCCGGAGAAAGACCTAACTATGGCTACACCTTC. Translation gives CASSPGERPNYGYTF.

The rearrangement joins TRBV7-9 to TRBJ2-2; 7 bases agree with TRBD2. Germline-derived CDR1 and CDR2 are SEHNR and FQNEAQ (reference sequence). V was clipped by 5 bases and J by 7 bases; unmatched bases: 10. The CDR3 runs 15 residues. The CDR3 sequence is CASSHLRLAGGELFF. The CDR3 DNA is TGTGCCAGCAGCCATCTCCGACTAGCTGGCGGGGAGCTGTTTTTT.

The V call is TRBV4-3, the J call TRBJ2-1, with D tentatively TRBD1 (5 bases). V gave up 1 base and J gave up 4 bases, with 14 bases separating them. The CDR3 contains 16 residues. CDR1 and CDR2 from the germline V gene are LGHNA and YSLEER. CDR3 DNA sequence: TGCGCCAGCAGCCAAGTTGGGGCCCCCGGGTACAATGAGCAGTTCTTC. Translating gives CASSQVGAPGYNEQFF.

This chain joins TRBV6-1 and TRBJ1-5; D remains unclear. This CDR3 comprises 13 residues. V was clipped by 6 bases and J by 6 bases, with 12 bases between them. Germline V lookup: CDR1 MNHNS, CDR2 SASEGT. CDR3 coding DNA: TGTGCCAGCAGCCTCGATGCAGGTCAGCCCCAGCATTTT. Its protein is CASSLDAGQPQHF.

This clone was seen once. The CDR3 spells CASSLIEGNTEAFF. CDR3 in DNA: TGTGCCAGCAGCTTGATAGAGGGGAACACTGAAGCTTTCTTT. The chain employs TRBV5-4 and TRBJ1-1; D uncertain. This CDR3 spans 14 amino acids. The germline V and J ends were trimmed by 1 base and 1 base, with 8 bases remaining between them. CDR1 is SGHNT and CDR2 is YYREEE in the germline V gene (reference sequence).

The chain is built from TRBV11-3 and TRBJ2-5; 8 bases align to TRBD2. Germline values: CDR1 SGHNT, CDR2 YENEEA. CDR3 length: 15 amino acids. The trim removed 5 bases at V and 2 bases at J, leaving 7 bases unmatched. The CDR3 bases are TGTGCCAGCAGCCCCGGGGGGGGAAATCAAGAGACCCAGTACTTC. The encoded protein is CASSPGGGNQETQYF.

This clone showed up just a few times. The chain couples TRBV19 to TRBJ1-2, with 9 bases aligning to TRBD1. Germline trimming cut 5 bases from V and 7 bases from J; bases unmatched to any gene: 14. The germline CDR1 and CDR2 sequences are LNHDA and SQIVND (reference sequence). The CDR3 extends over 16 amino acids. The CDR3 protein is CASSLDPGQGRGGYTF. CDR3 coding DNA: TGTGCCAGTAGTCTTGATCCGGGACAGGGCCGGGGTGGCTACACCTTC.